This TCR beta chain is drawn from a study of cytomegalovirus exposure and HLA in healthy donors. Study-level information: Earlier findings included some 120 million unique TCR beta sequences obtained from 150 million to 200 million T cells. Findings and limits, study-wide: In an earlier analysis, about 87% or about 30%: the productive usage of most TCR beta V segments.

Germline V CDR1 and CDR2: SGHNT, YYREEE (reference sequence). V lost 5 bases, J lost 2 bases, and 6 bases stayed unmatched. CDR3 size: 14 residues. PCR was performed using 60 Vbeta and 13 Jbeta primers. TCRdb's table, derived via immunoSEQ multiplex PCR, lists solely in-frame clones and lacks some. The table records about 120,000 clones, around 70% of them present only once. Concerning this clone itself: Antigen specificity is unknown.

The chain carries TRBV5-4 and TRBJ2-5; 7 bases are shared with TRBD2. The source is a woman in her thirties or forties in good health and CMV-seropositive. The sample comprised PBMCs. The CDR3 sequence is CASSLLALQETQYF. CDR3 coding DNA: TGTGCCAGCAGTTTACTAGCGCTACAAGAGACCCAGTACTTC.